This T cell receptor (beta chain) was recovered during a study of T cell repertoires in cytomegalovirus infection. Study summary: HLA-C-restricted CMV epitopes, recently identified, and well-studied HLA-B-restricted ones were used by the study. TCR beta signatures that were public indicated CMV infection and matching HLA type. Study-wide results and caveats: Identification of carriers of CMV plus the relevant HLA was achieved through cumulative public TCR beta family frequency. What dominated the ex vivo response were HLA-C-restricted CMV-specific TCR beta clonotypes.

V was trimmed by 0 bases and J by 5 bases, leaving 12 bases between them. CDR1 SGHKS and CDR2 YYEKEE come from the germline V gene (reference sequence). This CDR3 is 14 amino acids long. TCRdb passed the reads through MiXCR, listing each CDR3 protein once. In the table there are hundreds of thousands of distinct CDR3 sequences, around 30% of which are singletons. A note on this clonotype: The antigen is unknown.

This receptor was taken from a human donor in good health (CMV status not recorded). Some clones in this sample may be carry-over from other donors' samples. The sample in question was cultured PBMCs, obtained from culture after CMV antigen stimulation. The chain uses TRBV5-5 and TRBJ2-7; D remains unclear. CDR3 protein: CASSLEPTRDEQYF. CDR3 sequence (DNA): TGTGCCAGCAGCTTGGAACCGACAAGGGACGAGCAGTACTTC.